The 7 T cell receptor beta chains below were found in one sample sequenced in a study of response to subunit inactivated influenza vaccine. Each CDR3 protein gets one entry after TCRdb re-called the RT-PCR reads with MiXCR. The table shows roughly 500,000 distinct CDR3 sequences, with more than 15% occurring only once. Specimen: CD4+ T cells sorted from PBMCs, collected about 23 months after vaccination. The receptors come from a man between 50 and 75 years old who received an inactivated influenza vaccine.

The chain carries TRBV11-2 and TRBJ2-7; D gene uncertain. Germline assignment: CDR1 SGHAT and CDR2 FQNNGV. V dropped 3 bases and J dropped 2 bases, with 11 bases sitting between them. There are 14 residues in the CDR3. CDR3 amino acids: CASSLLMGTYEQYF. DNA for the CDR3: TGTGCCAGCAGCTTGCTCATGGGAACCTACGAGCAGTACTTC.

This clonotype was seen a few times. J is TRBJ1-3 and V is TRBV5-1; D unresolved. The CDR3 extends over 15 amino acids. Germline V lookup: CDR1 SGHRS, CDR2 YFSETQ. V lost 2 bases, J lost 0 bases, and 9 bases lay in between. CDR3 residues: CASSFRGTSGNTIYF. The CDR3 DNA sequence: TGCGCCAGCAGCTTTCGGGGTACCTCTGGAAACACCATATATTTT.

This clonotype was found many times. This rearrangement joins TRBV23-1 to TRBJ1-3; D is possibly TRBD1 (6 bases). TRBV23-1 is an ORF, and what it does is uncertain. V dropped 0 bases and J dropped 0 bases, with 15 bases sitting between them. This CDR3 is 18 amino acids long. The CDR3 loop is CASSQSEDSRISGNTIYF. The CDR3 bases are TGCGCCAGCAGTCAATCGGAGGACAGCCGGATCTCTGGAAACACCATATATTTT.

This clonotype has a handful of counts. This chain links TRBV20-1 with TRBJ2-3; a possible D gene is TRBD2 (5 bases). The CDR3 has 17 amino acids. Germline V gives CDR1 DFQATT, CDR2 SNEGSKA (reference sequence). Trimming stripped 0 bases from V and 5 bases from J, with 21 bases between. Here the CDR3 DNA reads TGCAGTGCTAGAGACCCTAGGAGCGGAACCCAGCGAGATACGCAGTATTTT. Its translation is CSARDPRSGTQRDTQYF.

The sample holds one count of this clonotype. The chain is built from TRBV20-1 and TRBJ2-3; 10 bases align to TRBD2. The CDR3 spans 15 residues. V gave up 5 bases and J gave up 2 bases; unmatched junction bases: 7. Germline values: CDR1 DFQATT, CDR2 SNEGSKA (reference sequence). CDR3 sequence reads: CSAAPTSGYTDTQYF. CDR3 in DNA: TGCAGTGCTGCCCCGACTAGCGGGTACACAGATACGCAGTATTTT.

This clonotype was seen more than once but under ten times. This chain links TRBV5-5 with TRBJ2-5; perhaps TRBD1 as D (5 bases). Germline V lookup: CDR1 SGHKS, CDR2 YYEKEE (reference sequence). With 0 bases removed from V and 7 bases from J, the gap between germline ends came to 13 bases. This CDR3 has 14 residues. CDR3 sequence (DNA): TGTGCCAGCAGCTTGGCCATCCCAGGGTCGACCCAGTACTTC. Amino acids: CASSLAIPGSTQYF. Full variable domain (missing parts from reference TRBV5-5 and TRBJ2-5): DAGVTQSPTHLIKTRGQQVTLRCSPISGHKSVSWYQQVLGQGPQFIFQYYEKEERGRGNFPDRFSARQFPNYSSELNVNALLLGDSALYLCASSLAIPGSTQYFGPGTRLLVL.

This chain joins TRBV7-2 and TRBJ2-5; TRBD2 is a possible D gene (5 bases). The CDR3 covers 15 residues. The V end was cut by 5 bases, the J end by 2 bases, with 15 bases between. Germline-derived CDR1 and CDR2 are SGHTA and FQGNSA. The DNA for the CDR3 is TGTGCCAGCAGCCCAACGACTACCCGGCAAGAGACCCAGTACTTC. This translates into CASSPTTTRQETQYF.